The T cell receptor beta chain described here comes from a study of type 1 regulatory T cells. With regard to this clonotype: What it binds is not known. This may be a read error, as it is one base from a much larger clone.

This CDR3 region has 15 residues. Trimming took off 6 bases at V and 0 bases at J, with 14 bases between the two ends. Germline V gene sequence: CDR1 ENHRY, CDR2 SYGVKD. TCRdb fed the reads into MiXCR, producing one record per CDR3 protein. This sample has tens of thousands of distinct CDR3 sequences, with over 40% found just once. The sequence derives from a human donor in good health. The chain uses TRBV10-3 and TRBJ1-2; weak D call: TRBD1 (6 bases). Specimen: cultured T cells, either the whole culture or a sorted T cell fraction (not recorded which). CDR3: CAIRSSGQTNYGYTF. In DNA, the CDR3 is TGTGCCATCAGAAGCTCTGGACAGACTAACTATGGCTACACCTTC.